This T cell receptor (beta chain) is drawn from a study of T cells in Graves' hyperthyroidism and ophthalmopathy. The study's findings and limits: Blood also contained most expanded thyroid clonotypes above 0.001.

CDR1 and CDR2 (germline): DFQATT, SNEGSKA (reference sequence). This CDR3 is 14 amino acids long. Trimming shortened V by 1 base and J by 5 bases, and 9 bases separated the two germline ends. Concerning this clonotype: Its antigen is as yet unknown.

RNA transcripts gave rise to amplified TCR beta CDR3 regions. First-round RT-PCR of the TCR CDR3 relied on the HTBI primer set. MiXCR was run by TCRdb on the multiplex PCR reads, yielding one entry per CDR3 protein. This table holds hundreds of thousands of distinct CDR3 sequences, roughly 37% found once. Sample: blood. This TCR came from a man younger than 30 with Graves' hyperthyroidism. The chain couples TRBV20-1 to TRBJ1-6; D might be TRBD1 (5 bases). The CDR3 is CSARAGNHNSPLHF. The CDR3 nucleotides read TGCAGTGCTAGAGCAGGGAACCATAATTCACCCCTCCACTTT.